A single sample gave rise to the 21 T cell receptor beta chains below, sequenced in a study of cytomegalovirus exposure and HLA in healthy donors. PCR used 60 Vbeta primers and 13 Jbeta primers. Using immunoSEQ multiplex PCR, the repertoire was profiled, and TCRdb retains in-frame clones only, with some absent. This sample's table reports about 130,000 clones. Sequencing was performed on PBMCs. All receptors derive from a woman in her sixties or seventies in good health and CMV-seronegative.

The chain has TRBV11-2 and TRBJ2-7; a weak D match, TRBD2 (5 bases). The ends were cut back, 2 bases at V and 7 bases at J, with 12 bases in the middle. This CDR3 has 13 residues. Germline V gives CDR1 SGHAT, CDR2 FQNNGV. This chain's CDR3 is CASSLRNSGEQYF. The CDR3 nucleotides read TGTGCCAGCAGCTTACGTAACTCGGGGGAGCAGTACTTC.

The chain carries TRBV6-6 and TRBJ1-6; 10 bases are a match to TRBD1. This CDR3 region has 14 residues. In germline, CDR1 is MNHNY, CDR2 SVGAGI (reference sequence). V lost 2 bases, J lost 12 bases, and 4 bases stayed unmatched. The CDR3 loop is CASSYPGTGEPLHF. The DNA of the CDR3 is TGTGCCAGCAGTTACCCCGGGACAGGGGAACCCCTCCACTTT.

The V and J genes are TRBV28 and TRBJ2-5; D is possibly TRBD1 (5 bases). V dropped 5 bases and J dropped 1 base, with 11 bases sitting between them. Germline CDR1 and CDR2: MDHEN and SYDVKM. The CDR3 length is 14 residues. The CDR3 nucleotides are TGTGCCAGCAGTACCAGACAGCTCCAAGAGACCCAGTACTTC. This codes for CASSTRQLQETQYF.

The gene calls are TRBV30 and TRBJ2-6, with 9 bases identical to TRBD1. Germline CDR1 GTSNPN, CDR2 SVGIG (reference sequence). V lost 4 bases to trimming and J lost 2 bases; unmatched junction nucleotides: 9. The CDR3 consists of 17 residues. Here the CDR3 reads CAWTSGQGFPGANVLTF. CDR3 sequence (DNA): TGTGCCTGGACCTCGGGACAGGGCTTTCCTGGGGCCAACGTCCTGACTTTC.

The chain recombines TRBV19 with TRBJ1-5; D may be TRBD1 (5 bases). CDR3 length: 15 residues. Germline-derived CDR1 and CDR2 are LNHDA and SQIVND (reference sequence). Deletions cut 5 bases from V and 2 bases from J, with 13 bases between. DNA of the CDR3: TGTGCCAGTAGTCCATTGGGGGGGGGCAATCAGCCCCAGCATTTT. Encoded protein: CASSPLGGGNQPQHF.

This chain connects TRBV5-1 to TRBJ2-7, with 7 bases matching TRBD2. V was pared by 0 bases and J by 5 bases, with 5 bases of the junction left unmatched. This CDR3 has 14 residues. CDR1 and CDR2 from the germline V gene are SGHRS and YFSETQ. The CDR3 DNA sequence: TGCGCCAGCAGCTTGGCCAGGGAGGGGAACGAGCAGTACTTC. Its protein product is CASSLAREGNEQYF.

This chain joins TRBV5-1 and TRBJ1-3; 7 bases match TRBD1. The germline gives CDR1 SGHRS, CDR2 YFSETQ. The CDR3 loop spans 14 amino acids. V gave up 4 bases and J gave up 3 bases; unmatched junction bases: 4. In DNA, the CDR3 is TGCGCCAGCAGCCGGGCAGGGGGTGGAAACACCATATATTTT. Its protein product is CASSRAGGGNTIYF.

This rearrangement joins TRBV5-1 to TRBJ2-4; 9 positions agree with TRBD1. V was pared by 7 bases and J by 5 bases, with 10 bases of the junction left unmatched. The CDR3 spans 15 residues. Germline assignment: CDR1 SGHRS and CDR2 YFSETQ. The CDR3 DNA reads as TGCGCCAGCGCGGAGGGGGGACAGGGCGAAAACATTCAGTACTTC. Protein product: CASAEGGQGENIQYF.

The chain uses TRBV28 and TRBJ2-7, with 12 bases that match TRBD2. Trimming cost V 5 bases and J 1 base; bases outside gene matches: 3. This CDR3 has 15 residues. Germline CDR1 and CDR2: MDHEN and SYDVKM. CDR3 region: CASSHGLAGSYEQYF. CDR3 coding DNA: TGTGCCAGCAGTCATGGACTAGCGGGGTCCTACGAGCAGTACTTC.

The CDR3 here is CASSPSPRRAFF. The CDR3 DNA follows: TGTGCCAGCAGTCCAAGTCCGAGGCGAGCTTTCTTT. The V call is TRBV28, the J call TRBJ1-1; no definite D call. The V and J ends lost 5 bases and 10 bases respectively, with 14 bases between them. CDR1 MDHEN and CDR2 SYDVKM come from the germline V gene. This CDR3 region has 12 residues.

The chain has TRBV9 and TRBJ1-2; the D is unclear. The CDR3 has 12 residues. CDR1 is SGDLS, CDR2 YYNGEE, per germline. Trimming shortened V by 0 bases and J by 5 bases, and 5 bases separated the two germline ends. This CDR3 reads CASSVGGYGYTF. The CDR3 DNA reads as TGTGCCAGCAGCGTAGGAGGGTATGGCTACACCTTC.

The genes are TRBV19 and TRBJ2-1; 7 bases are a match to TRBD2. The V gene end was trimmed by 7 bases and the J gene end by 7 bases; junction bases not matched to a gene: 13. CDR3 size: 15 residues. Per the germline V gene, CDR1 is LNHDA and CDR2 is SQIVND (reference sequence). The CDR3 DNA is TGTGCCAGTACCATGGGAGGGAGACCGAGAAATGAGCAGTTCTTC. This gives the protein CASTMGGRPRNEQFF.

The chain carries TRBV12-5 and TRBJ2-3; D is perhaps TRBD1 (5 bases). The length of the CDR3 is 16 residues. The V gene lost 5 bases and the J gene lost 0 bases, with 15 bases spanning the gap. CDR1 and CDR2 (germline): LGHNT, FRNRAP. The CDR3 DNA follows: TGTGCTAGTGGTCTAGGTAGGGGCCCCAGCACAGATACGCAGTATTTT. Translating it yields CASGLGRGPSTDTQYF.

V gene TRBV28 combines with J gene TRBJ1-5; D possibly corresponds to TRBD1 (5 bases). Germline loops: CDR1 MDHEN, CDR2 SYDVKM. The ends were cut back, 2 bases at V and 3 bases at J, with 14 bases in the middle. The CDR3 has 16 residues. CDR3 amino acids: CASSLETGGINQPQHF. CDR3 DNA sequence: TGTGCCAGCAGTTTAGAGACCGGGGGAATCAATCAGCCCCAGCATTTT.

The gene calls are TRBV5-6 and TRBJ1-5; a possible D gene is TRBD1 (5 bases). Per germline, CDR1 SGHDT and CDR2 YYEEEE. The CDR3 length is 15 residues. Trimming cost V 1 base and J 7 bases, with 15 bases left between them. The CDR3 DNA reads TGTGCCAGCAGCTTGCGGCAGGGAGGGAAGCAGCCCCAGCATTTT. Translation: CASSLRQGGKQPQHF.

This sequence joins TRBV27 and TRBJ2-6; D remains unclear. CDR1 is MNHEY, CDR2 SMNVEV, per germline (reference sequence). This CDR3 comprises 14 residues. Trimming took off 4 bases at V and 0 bases at J, with 4 bases between the two ends. The chain's CDR3 is CASSSSSGANVLTF. In DNA form, the CDR3 reads TGTGCCAGCAGTTCCTCCTCTGGGGCCAACGTCCTGACTTTC. Full variable domain (remainder filled in from reference TRBV27 and TRBJ2-6): EAQVTQNPRYLITVTGKKLTVTCSQNMNHEYMSWYRQDPGLGLRQIYYSMNVEVTDKGDVPEGYKVSRKEKRNFPLILESPSPNQTSLYFCASSSSSGANVLTFGAGSRLTVL.

V usage is TRBV11-2 and J usage is TRBJ1-4; 12 nucleotides agree with TRBD1. CDR3 size: 17 residues. V dropped 5 bases and J dropped 7; count of bases not matched to a gene: 11. Germline assignment: CDR1 SGHAT and CDR2 FQNNGV. CDR3 region: CASSAGQGARAGEKLFF. The CDR3 region has the DNA TGTGCCAGCAGCGCGGGACAGGGGGCGCGGGCTGGTGAAAAACTGTTTTTT.

The chain combines TRBV29-1 with TRBJ2-5; maybe TRBD2 (6 bases). In germline, CDR1 is SQVTM, CDR2 ANQGSEA. Trimming shortened V by 2 bases and J by 4 bases, and 17 bases separated the two germline ends. This CDR3 region has 15 residues. The CDR3 is CSVEYWEEGTETQYF. The CDR3 bases are TGCAGCGTTGAATATTGGGAGGAGGGAACAGAGACCCAGTACTTC.

The gene calls are TRBV30 and TRBJ2-1, with D uncertain. CDR3 length: 13 amino acids. Trimming pared 4 bases from V and 12 bases from J, leaving 19 bases between. Germline loops: CDR1 GTSNPN, CDR2 SVGIG (reference sequence). The chain's CDR3 is CAWIDGALNGQFF. The DNA for the CDR3 is TGTGCCTGGATTGACGGAGCCCTGAACGGGCAGTTCTTC.

This sequence joins TRBV20-1 and TRBJ1-2; D ambiguous. This CDR3 is 11 amino acids long. CDR1 DFQATT and CDR2 SNEGSKA come from the germline V gene (reference sequence). The CDR3 loop reads CSPTVNYGYTF. CDR3 in DNA: TGCAGCCCTACAGTGAACTATGGCTACACCTTC.

V is TRBV9 and J is TRBJ2-7, with 8 bases fitting TRBD1. The V segment lost 4 bases and the J segment 4 bases; nucleotides outside the gene matches: 7. This CDR3 has 14 amino acids. Germline-derived CDR1 and CDR2 are SGDLS and YYNGEE. For the CDR3, the DNA is TGTGCCAGCAGCCCCTTGGACAGGGATTACGAGCAGTACTTC. Amino acids: CASSPLDRDYEQYF.